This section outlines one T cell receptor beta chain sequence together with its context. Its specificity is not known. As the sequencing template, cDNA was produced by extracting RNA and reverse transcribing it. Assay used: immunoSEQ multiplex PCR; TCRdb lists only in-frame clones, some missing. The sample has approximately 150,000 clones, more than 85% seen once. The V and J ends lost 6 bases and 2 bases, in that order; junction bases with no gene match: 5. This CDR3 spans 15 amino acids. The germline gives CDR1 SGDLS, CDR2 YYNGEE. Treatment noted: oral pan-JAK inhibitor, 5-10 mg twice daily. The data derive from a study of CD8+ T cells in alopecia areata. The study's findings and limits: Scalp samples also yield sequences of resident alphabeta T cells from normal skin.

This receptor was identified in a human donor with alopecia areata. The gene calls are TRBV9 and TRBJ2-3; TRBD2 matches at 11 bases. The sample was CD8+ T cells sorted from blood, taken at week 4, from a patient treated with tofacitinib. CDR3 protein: CASTTSGSTTDTQYF. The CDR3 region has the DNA TGTGCCAGCACCACTAGCGGGAGCACCACAGATACGCAGTATTTT.